A single sample is the source of the 22 T cell receptor beta chains below, sequenced in a study of radiotherapy plus CTLA-4 blockade in lung cancer. Repertoires were generated with immunoSEQ multiplex PCR, while TCRdb's copy carries only in-frame clones and drops some. The data hold about 88,000 clones, with 55% to 75% observed a single time. The material was peripheral blood, obtained from a patient treated with radiotherapy plus ipilimumab. Every receptor here comes from a human donor with non-small cell lung cancer that progressed on radiotherapy plus ipilimumab.

The gene calls are TRBV7-9 and TRBJ2-3, with D possibly TRBD1 on 5 matching bases. This CDR3 is built from 16 residues. Trimming left V 5 bases short and J 2 bases short, with 17 bases between. The germline gives CDR1 SEHNR, CDR2 FQNEAQ (reference sequence). CDR3 coding DNA: TGTGCCAGCAGCCCTCGACAGACCTTTTACACAGATACGCAGTATTTT. Encoded protein: CASSPRQTFYTDTQYF. Together with reference TRBV7-9 and TRBJ2-3, the CDR3 gives the full variable domain: DTGVSQNPRHKITKRGQNVTFRCDPISEHNRLYWYRQTLGQGPEFLTYFQNEAQLEKSRLLSDRFSAERPKGSFSTLEIQRTEQGDSAMYLCASSPRQTFYTDTQYFGPGTRLTVL.

The chain joins TRBV4-1 to TRBJ2-1; D is uncertain. The CDR3 extends over 14 amino acids. The germline V gene encodes CDR1 MGHRA and CDR2 YSYEKL. Trimming cost V 4 bases and J 5 bases, with 12 bases left between them. The CDR3: CASSLKPGNNEQFF. The CDR3 coding sequence is TGCGCCAGCAGCCTAAAGCCAGGTAACAATGAGCAGTTCTTC.

This rearrangement joins TRBV2 to TRBJ2-7; no definite D call. V was trimmed by 3 bases and J by 0 bases, leaving 3 bases between them. Germline CDR1 SNHLY, CDR2 FYNNEI. CDR3 length equals 12 residues. The CDR3 DNA is TGTGCCAGCAGTGAGAGCTCCTACGAGCAGTACTTC. This sequence encodes CASSESSYEQYF.

The chain recombines TRBV29-1 with TRBJ2-1; D is undetermined. The ends were cut back, 0 bases at V and 8 bases at J, with 14 bases in the middle. Germline CDR1 and CDR2: SQVTM and ANQGSEA. CDR3 length: 14 residues. CDR3 in amino acids: CSVEERAQTYEQFF. DNA of the CDR3: TGCAGCGTTGAAGAAAGGGCCCAAACCTATGAGCAGTTCTTC.

This sequence joins TRBV30 and TRBJ1-5; maybe TRBD1 (6 bases). V gave up 4 bases and J gave up 5 bases, with 12 bases separating them. The CDR3 is 13 residues long. Germline assignment: CDR1 GTSNPN and CDR2 SVGIG (reference sequence). The CDR3 DNA reads as TGTGCCTGGAACAGGGACCGCGATCAGCCCCAGCATTTT. Protein: CAWNRDRDQPQHF.

J is TRBJ1-1 and V is TRBV4-3; D is unclear. Trimming took 1 base from V and 1 from J, leaving 7 bases between them. There are 14 residues in the CDR3. Germline V CDR1 and CDR2: LGHNA, YSLEER. Here the CDR3 DNA reads TGCGCCAGCAGCCAAGCCTATCCGAACACTGAAGCTTTCTTT. This translates into CASSQAYPNTEAFF.

This clone was seen a single time. The J gene is TRBJ1-2, the V gene TRBV29-1; D gene uncertain. The length of the CDR3 is 13 residues. V was shortened by 0 bases and J by 5 bases, with 10 bases between the two germline ends. Germline V lookup: CDR1 SQVTM, CDR2 ANQGSEA. CDR3 sequence reads: CSVEDREAYGYTF. CDR3 in DNA: TGCAGCGTTGAAGATCGGGAGGCTTATGGCTACACCTTC.

This clone was seen only a few times. The V and J genes are TRBV7-9 and TRBJ1-1; D remains unclear. V was cut by 2 bases and J by 7 bases, with 2 bases left in between. This CDR3 region has 10 residues. CDR1 and CDR2 from the germline V gene are SEHNR and FQNEAQ (reference sequence). The DNA for the CDR3 is TGTGCCAGCAGCTTAAGTGAAGCTTTCTTT. It codes for CASSLSEAFF.

This clone was recorded once. The J gene is TRBJ2-1, the V gene TRBV28, with D perhaps matching TRBD1 or TRBD2 (5 bases each). The CDR3 runs to 17 residues. The germline V and J ends were trimmed by 1 base and 0 bases, with 13 bases remaining between them. From germline, CDR1 is MDHEN and CDR2 SYDVKM. In nucleotides, the CDR3 is TGTGCCAGCAGTTTATACGGGGCTGGGAGCTCCTACAATGAGCAGTTCTTC. It translates to CASSLYGAGSSYNEQFF. The full variable domain, rest sourced from reference TRBV28 and TRBJ2-1, is DVKVTQSSRYLVKRTGEKVFLECVQDMDHENMFWYRQDPGLGLRLIYFSYDVKMKEKGDIPEGYSVSREKKERFSLILESASTNQTSMYLCASSLYGAGSSYNEQFFGPGTRLTVL.

V is TRBV4-2 and J is TRBJ2-5; TRBD2 agrees at 7 bases. The CDR3 is made up of 16 amino acids. J was trimmed by 2 bases and V by 0 bases; bases with no gene match: 6. The V gene's germline CDR1 is LGHNA and CDR2 YNFKEQ. The CDR3 here is CASSQDYGAGQETQYF. The CDR3 DNA follows: TGTGCCAGCAGCCAAGATTACGGAGCGGGGCAAGAGACCCAGTACTTC.

The chain is built from TRBV6-5 and TRBJ1-5; a weak D match, TRBD1 (6 bases). From germline, CDR1 is MNHEY and CDR2 SVGAGI. The CDR3 extends over 13 amino acids. Deletions cut 6 bases from V and 3 bases from J, with 9 bases between. Here the CDR3 DNA reads TGTGCCAGCAGCCGACAGGTCAATCAGCCCCAGCATTTT. It yields the protein CASSRQVNQPQHF.

This clone was counted only a few times. V usage is TRBV6-5 and J usage is TRBJ2-1; the match to TRBD2 covers 10 bases. Germline V gene data show CDR1 as MNHEY and CDR2 as SVGAGI. J gave up 2 bases and V 6 bases, and 4 bases lay outside the gene matches. The CDR3 has 15 residues. CDR3 DNA sequence: TGTGCCAGCAGGGGAGGACTAGCGGCCTACAATGAGCAGTTCTTC. This codes for CASRGGLAAYNEQFF.

This clone was counted a single time. This chain connects TRBV28 to TRBJ1-2; D possibly corresponds to TRBD1 (6 bases). V was cut by 6 bases and J by 3 bases, with 14 bases left in between. The CDR3 contains 14 residues. CDR1 is MDHEN and CDR2 is SYDVKM in the germline V gene. The CDR3 region has the DNA TGTGCCAGCAGAGATAATACAGGGTACTATGGCTACACCTTC. It specifies CASRDNTGYYGYTF.

V is TRBV5-6 and J is TRBJ2-2; D might be TRBD1 (5 bases). From germline, CDR1 is SGHDT and CDR2 YYEEEE. This CDR3 has 12 amino acids. With 5 bases removed from V and 8 bases from J, the gap between germline ends came to 10 bases. CDR3 protein: CASRKGFGELFF. Written as DNA, the CDR3 is TGTGCCAGCAGAAAGGGGTTTGGGGAGCTGTTTTTT.

This chain uses TRBV14 with TRBJ2-3; weak D call: TRBD2 (5 bases). V shed 1 base and J shed 1 base, with 9 bases lying between them. Germline V gene sequence: CDR1 SGHDN, CDR2 FVKESK. The CDR3 extends over 15 amino acids. CDR3 sequence (DNA): TGTGCCAGCAGCCAAGTATTCGGGGGCACAGATACGCAGTATTTT. As protein: CASSQVFGGTDTQYF.

The V gene is TRBV2, the J gene TRBJ2-7; D is uncertain. V gave up 3 bases and J gave up 4 bases, with 7 bases separating them. Germline V lookup: CDR1 SNHLY, CDR2 FYNNEI. The CDR3 runs to 12 residues. The CDR3: CASSEGRYEQYF. CDR3 coding DNA: TGTGCCAGCAGTGAGGGAAGATACGAGCAGTACTTC.

The sample holds one count of this clone. V and J are TRBV5-6 and TRBJ1-1; D gene unclear. CDR1 SGHDT and CDR2 YYEEEE come from the germline V gene. The CDR3 loop spans 13 amino acids. V shed 0 bases and J shed 8 bases, with 11 bases lying between them. CDR3 nucleotide sequence: TGTGCCAGCAGCTTGGCGGGAGGGTTAGAAGCTTTCTTT. Its protein product is CASSLAGGLEAFF. The full variable domain, with the rest looked up from reference TRBV5-6 and TRBJ1-1, is DAGVTQSPTHLIKTRGQQVTLRCSPKSGHDTVSWYQQALGQGPQFIFQYYEEEERQRGNFPDRFSGHQFPNYSSELNVNALLLGDSALYLCASSLAGGLEAFFGQGTRLTVV.

This rearrangement joins TRBV6-4 to TRBJ2-6; 8 bases match TRBD1. The CDR3 length is 18 residues. The germline gives CDR1 MRHNA, CDR2 SNTAGT. Germline trimming cut 3 bases from V and 0 bases from J; bases unmatched to any gene: 7. DNA of the CDR3: TGTGCCAGCAGTGATCAGGGGGCGTTCCACTCTGGGGCCAACGTCCTGACTTTC. This sequence encodes CASSDQGAFHSGANVLTF.

The chain employs TRBV7-2 and TRBJ2-2, with D possibly called TRBD1 or TRBD2 (5 bases each). From germline, CDR1 is SGHTA and CDR2 FQGNSA. This CDR3 spans 14 amino acids. Trimming took off 7 bases at V and 3 bases at J, with 12 bases between the two ends. The CDR3 DNA sequence: TGTGCCAGCACCCGGGACCCTCACACCGGGGAGCTGTTTTTT. Translated, it gives CASTRDPHTGELFF.

The J gene is TRBJ2-4, the V gene TRBV7-2; D may be TRBD2 (6 bases). Trimming left V 3 bases short and J 6 bases short, with 15 bases between. The V gene's germline CDR1 is SGHTA and CDR2 FQGNSA. The CDR3 loop spans 15 amino acids. This chain's CDR3 is CASSFLSGSGNIQYF. The DNA for the CDR3 is TGTGCCAGCAGCTTCCTTAGCGGTTCGGGAAACATTCAGTACTTC.

This chain uses TRBV6-5 with TRBJ2-3; TRBD2 matches 8 bases. The CDR3 covers 15 residues. CDR1 is MNHEY, CDR2 SVGAGI, per germline. The J segment lost 4 bases and the V segment lost 5 bases, leaving 8 bases of the junction unmatched. The CDR3 region is CASSRGRGGPDTQYF. CDR3 coding DNA: TGTGCCAGCAGTCGAGGTCGGGGGGGGCCAGATACGCAGTATTTT.

The genes are TRBV2 and TRBJ2-5; D may be TRBD2 (6 bases). CDR3 length: 12 amino acids. V lost 11 bases and J 3 bases, leaving 13 bases between the germline ends. The germline V gene encodes CDR1 SNHLY and CDR2 FYNNEI. The CDR3 spells CAGGTVKETQYF. The CDR3 nucleotides read TGTGCCGGCGGGACGGTGAAAGAGACCCAGTACTTC.